This TCR beta chain was sequenced for a study of blood T cell repertoires in COVID-19. Study-wide background: In each case, the material was cDNA or gDNA derived from T cells, B-cell-depleted T cells, or PBMCs.

This clone was found once. Libraries were prepared by immunoSEQ multiplex PCR; TCRdb keeps only in-frame clonotypes and omits some of them. The sample yields approximately 350,000 clones, 88% seen once. The CDR3 runs 13 residues. Germline assignment: CDR1 KGHSH and CDR2 LQKENI. Trimming removed 7 bases from V and 1 base from J, with 10 bases in between. The receptor was isolated from a woman aged 65 to 85 with COVID-19, enrolled during active disease. The J gene is TRBJ1-1, the V gene TRBV18; D is unresolved. The sample consisted of peripheral blood. The CDR3 loop is CASFYERNTEAFF. The CDR3 coding sequence is TGTGCCAGCTTTTATGAGAGGAACACTGAAGCTTTCTTT.